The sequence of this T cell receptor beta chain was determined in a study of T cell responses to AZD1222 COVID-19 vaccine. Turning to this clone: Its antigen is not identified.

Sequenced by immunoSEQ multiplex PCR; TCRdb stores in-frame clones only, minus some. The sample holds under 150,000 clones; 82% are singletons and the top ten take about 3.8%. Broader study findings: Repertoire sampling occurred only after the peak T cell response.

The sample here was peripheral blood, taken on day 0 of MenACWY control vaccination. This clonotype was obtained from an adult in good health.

DNA for the CDR3: TGTGCCAGCAGTTACTCAATCAGAAGGTTTTACAATGAGCAGTTCTTC. Amino acid sequence: CASSYSIRRFYNEQFF. The V gene is TRBV6-5, the J gene TRBJ2-1; D is unclear. CDR3 length: 16 residues. V was clipped by 0 bases and J by 4 bases, with 13 bases between them. Germline V gene lookup returns CDR1 MNHEY and CDR2 SVGAGI.